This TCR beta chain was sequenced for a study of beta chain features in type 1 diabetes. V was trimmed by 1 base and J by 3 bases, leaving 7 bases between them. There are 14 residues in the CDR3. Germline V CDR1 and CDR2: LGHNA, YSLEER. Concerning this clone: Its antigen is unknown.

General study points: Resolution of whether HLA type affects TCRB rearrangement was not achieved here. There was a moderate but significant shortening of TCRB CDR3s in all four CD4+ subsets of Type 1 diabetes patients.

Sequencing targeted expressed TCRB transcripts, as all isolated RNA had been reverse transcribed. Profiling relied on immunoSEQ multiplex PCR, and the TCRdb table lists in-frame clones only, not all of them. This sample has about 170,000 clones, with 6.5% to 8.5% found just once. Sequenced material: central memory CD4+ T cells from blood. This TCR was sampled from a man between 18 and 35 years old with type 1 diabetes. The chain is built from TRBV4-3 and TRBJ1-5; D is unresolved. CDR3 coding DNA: TGCGCCAGCAGCCAAGGAACAGACAATCAGCCCCAGCATTTT. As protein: CASSQGTDNQPQHF.